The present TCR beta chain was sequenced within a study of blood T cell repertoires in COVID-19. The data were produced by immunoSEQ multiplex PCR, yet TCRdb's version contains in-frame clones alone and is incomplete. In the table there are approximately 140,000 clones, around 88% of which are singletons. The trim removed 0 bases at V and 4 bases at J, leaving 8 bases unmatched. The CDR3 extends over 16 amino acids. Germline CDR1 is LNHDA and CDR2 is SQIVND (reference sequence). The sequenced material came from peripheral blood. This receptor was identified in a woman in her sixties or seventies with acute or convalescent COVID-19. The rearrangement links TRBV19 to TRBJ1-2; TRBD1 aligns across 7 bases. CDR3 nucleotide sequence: TGTGCCAGTAGTATAGAGTGGGGACAGTGGAGCTATGGCTACACCTTC. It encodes CASSIEWGQWSYGYTF.